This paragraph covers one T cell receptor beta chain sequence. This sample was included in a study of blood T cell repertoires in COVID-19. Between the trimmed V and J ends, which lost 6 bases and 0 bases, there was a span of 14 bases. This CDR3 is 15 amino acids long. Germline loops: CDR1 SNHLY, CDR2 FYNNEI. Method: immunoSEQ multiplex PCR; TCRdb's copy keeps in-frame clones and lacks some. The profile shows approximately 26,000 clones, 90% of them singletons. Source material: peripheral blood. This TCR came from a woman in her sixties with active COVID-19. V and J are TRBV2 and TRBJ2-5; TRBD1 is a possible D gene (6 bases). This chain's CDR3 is CASSNTQGYQETQYF. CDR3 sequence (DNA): TGTGCCAGCAGCAATACCCAGGGGTACCAAGAGACCCAGTACTTC. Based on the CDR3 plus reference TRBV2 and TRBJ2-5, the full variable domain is EPEVTQTPSHQVTQMGQEVILRCVPISNHLYFYWYRQILGQKVEFLVSFYNNEISEKSEIFDDQFSVERPDGSNFTLKIRSTKLEDSAMYFCASSNTQGYQETQYFGPGTRLLVL.